This T cell receptor beta chain emerged from a study of type 1 regulatory T cells. Study summary: An in vitro protocol generated T-allo10, a Tr1-enriched, alloantigen-specific CD4 T cell product.

With 6 bases removed from V and 0 bases from J, the gap between germline ends came to 9 bases. The V gene's germline CDR1 is SGHTA and CDR2 FQGNSA. The CDR3 covers 14 residues. TCRdb independently ran MiXCR on the reads; one entry per CDR3 protein. Found here are approximately 19,000 distinct CDR3 sequences, 10% of them singletons; the top ten hold over 2.5%. The rearrangement uses TRBV7-2 and TRBJ2-4; a weak D match, TRBD1 (5 bases). This sequence was found in a human donor in good health. Sequencing input: CD4+ T cells, either the whole sample or a sorted fraction (not recorded which). CDR3 nucleotide sequence: TGTGCCAGCAGTTCGACAGCAGCCAAAAACATTCAGTACTTC. This gives the protein CASSSTAAKNIQYF.